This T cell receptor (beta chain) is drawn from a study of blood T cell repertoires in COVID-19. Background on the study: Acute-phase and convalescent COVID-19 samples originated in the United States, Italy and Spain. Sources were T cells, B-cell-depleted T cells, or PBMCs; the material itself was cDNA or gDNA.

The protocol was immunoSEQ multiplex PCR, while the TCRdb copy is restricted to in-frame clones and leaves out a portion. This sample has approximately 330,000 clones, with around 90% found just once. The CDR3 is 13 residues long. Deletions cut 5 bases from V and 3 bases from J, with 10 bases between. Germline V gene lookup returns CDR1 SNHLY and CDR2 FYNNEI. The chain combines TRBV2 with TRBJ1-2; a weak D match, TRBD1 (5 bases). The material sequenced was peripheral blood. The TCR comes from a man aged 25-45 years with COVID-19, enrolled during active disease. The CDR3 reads CASSSTAYYGYTF. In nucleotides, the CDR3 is TGTGCCAGCAGTTCGACAGCCTACTATGGCTACACCTTC. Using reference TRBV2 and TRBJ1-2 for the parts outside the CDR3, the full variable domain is EPEVTQTPSHQVTQMGQEVILRCVPISNHLYFYWYRQILGQKVEFLVSFYNNEISEKSEIFDDQFSVERPDGSNFTLKIRSTKLEDSAMYFCASSSTAYYGYTFGSGTRLTVV.